One and the same sample provided the 16 T cell receptor beta chains below, sequenced in a study of blood T cell repertoires in COVID-19. Produced via immunoSEQ multiplex PCR; TCRdb's table is partial and in-frame only. The sample has about 130,000 clones, approximately 81% seen once. The source material was peripheral blood. The receptors shown here come from a man aged 80 or over with COVID-19, enrolled during active disease.

The CDR3 DNA reads as TGTGCCAGCAGCCGACCGACAGGGACGAAAACCTACGAGCAGTACTTC. Amino acid sequence: CASSRPTGTKTYEQYF. This rearrangement joins TRBV5-6 to TRBJ2-7; 7 positions agree with TRBD1. This CDR3 spans 16 amino acids. The germline V gene encodes CDR1 SGHDT and CDR2 YYEEEE. The V and J ends lost 4 bases and 2 bases, in that order; junction bases with no gene match: 12.

This clone was detected only a few times. The chain carries TRBV24-1 and TRBJ1-2; D call uncertain. The CDR3 covers 16 residues. In germline, CDR1 is KGHDR, CDR2 SFDVKD. V shed 4 bases and J shed 8 bases, with 22 bases lying between them. The DNA for the CDR3 is TGTGCCACCAGTGACCTTCCCGGGGATGGAACCGGGGGCTACACCTTC. This translates into CATSDLPGDGTGGYTF.

The chain is built from TRBV2 and TRBJ1-1, with unresolved D. Trimming removed 5 bases at V and 4 bases at J, with 14 bases between. The V gene's germline CDR1 is SNHLY and CDR2 FYNNEI. The CDR3 extends over 14 amino acids. The CDR3 is CASSPRQDFTEAFF. CDR3 nucleotide sequence: TGTGCCAGCAGTCCCCGGCAGGATTTCACTGAAGCTTTCTTT.

This clone was seen once. The chain links TRBV19 to TRBJ1-1, with 9 bases identical to TRBD1. This CDR3 has 15 amino acids. Looked up from germline, CDR1 is LNHDA and CDR2 is SQIVND (reference sequence). The DNA for the CDR3 is TGTGCTACCAAAAACCGGGACAGGGAAGGGGCTGAAGCTTTCTTT. This translates into CATKNRDREGAEAFF.

This chain joins TRBV18 and TRBJ1-2; 7 bases are shared with TRBD1. Trimming removed 5 bases from V and 6 bases from J; junction bases left unmatched: 9. The CDR3 extends over 14 amino acids. In germline, CDR1 is KGHSH, CDR2 LQKENI. CDR3: CASSSQKQGNGYTF. CDR3 sequence (DNA): TGTGCCAGCTCATCGCAAAAACAGGGGAATGGCTACACCTTC.

V usage is TRBV4-2 and J usage is TRBJ1-1; D is unresolved. This CDR3 is 13 amino acids long. The V gene's germline CDR1 is LGHNA and CDR2 YNFKEQ. V lost 0 bases, J lost 7 bases, and 9 bases lay in between. CDR3 bases: TGTGCCAGCAGCCAAGATACAAAGATTGAAGCTTTCTTT. Amino acids: CASSQDTKIEAFF.

This clone was counted between two and nine times. This chain uses TRBV11-1 with TRBJ1-2, with D possibly TRBD1 on 5 matching bases. The CDR3 spans 13 residues. V was clipped by 0 bases and J by 6 bases, with 8 bases between them. Per germline, CDR1 SGHAT and CDR2 FQDESV (reference sequence). This chain's CDR3 is CASSLAAGNGYTF. CDR3 sequence (DNA): TGTGCCAGCAGCTTAGCTGCAGGGAATGGCTACACCTTC.

The chain recombines TRBV6-1 with TRBJ2-3; 14 bases line up with TRBD2. The germline gives CDR1 MNHNS, CDR2 SASEGT. The CDR3 is 19 amino acids. V shed 2 bases and J 5 bases; nucleotides not matched to a gene: 12. This CDR3 reads CASSEPGLAGVRSGDTQYF. In DNA form, the CDR3 reads TGTGCCAGCAGTGAACCGGGACTAGCGGGAGTTCGTTCCGGAGATACGCAGTATTTT.

This clone has a handful of counts. V and J are TRBV2 and TRBJ1-3, with no clear D. Germline-derived CDR1 and CDR2 are SNHLY and FYNNEI. V lost 5 bases and J 2 bases, leaving 10 bases between the germline ends. The CDR3 length is 14 residues. CDR3 loop: CASSQTFAGNTIYF. The CDR3 DNA follows: TGTGCCAGCAGTCAGACTTTTGCTGGAAACACCATATATTTT.

This clone occurred a few times. V usage is TRBV6-1 and J usage is TRBJ1-1; D not certain. The ends were cut back, 3 bases at V and 4 bases at J, with 9 bases in the middle. The CDR3 is made up of 13 amino acids. The germline V gene has CDR1 MNHNS and CDR2 SASEGT. CDR3 bases: TGTGCCAGCAGTGAGCAGGTGGGCACTGAAGCTTTCTTT. Translated, it gives CASSEQVGTEAFF.

The table lists this clone with a few counts. The V gene is TRBV5-6, the J gene TRBJ1-5; 7 positions agree with TRBD1. CDR3 size: 18 residues. Germline assignment: CDR1 SGHDT and CDR2 YYEEEE. The V gene end was trimmed by 4 bases and the J gene end by 0 bases; junction bases not matched to a gene: 13. CDR3 coding DNA: TGTGCCAGCAGCAGGCCGGGACAGTTACTCTATAGCAATCAGCCCCAGCATTTT. It translates to CASSRPGQLLYSNQPQHF.

This clone came up once. This chain connects TRBV6-5 to TRBJ1-3; D unclear. V lost 5 bases, J lost 7 bases, and 12 bases lay in between. The CDR3 is 13 residues long. Germline V gene sequence: CDR1 MNHEY, CDR2 SVGAGI. The CDR3 DNA is TGTGCCAGCAGTCCCATCCACGGGAACACCATATATTTT. Its protein is CASSPIHGNTIYF.

The V call is TRBV11-2, the J call TRBJ2-7, with TRBD1 matching 10 bases. The ends lost 5 bases at V and 5 bases at J; junction bases unmatched: 3. CDR1 is SGHAT and CDR2 is FQNNGV in the germline V gene. CDR3 length: 13 amino acids. As DNA, the CDR3 is TGTGCCAGCAGCATCGACAGGGGGCACGAGCAGTACTTC. Residues: CASSIDRGHEQYF.

V usage is TRBV28 and J usage is TRBJ2-7; tentative D call: TRBD2 (6 bases). V was clipped by 3 bases and J by 0 bases, with 15 bases between them. Germline CDR1 MDHEN, CDR2 SYDVKM. This CDR3 comprises 16 residues. In DNA form, the CDR3 reads TGTGCCAGCAGTTTGAAGAGGGAGGACACCTCCTACGAGCAGTACTTC. Encoded protein: CASSLKREDTSYEQYF.

This clone has a single count. The V and J genes are TRBV6-6 and TRBJ2-5; perhaps TRBD1 as D (5 bases). V was trimmed by 3 bases and J by 5 bases, leaving 10 bases between them. The germline CDR1 and CDR2 sequences are MNHNY and SVGAGI (reference sequence). The CDR3 consists of 13 residues. In DNA, the CDR3 is TGTGCCAGCAGTTATCCAAGGGGCGAGACCCAGTACTTC. It specifies CASSYPRGETQYF.

This clone was observed a handful of times. The chain recombines TRBV19 with TRBJ1-5; 12 bases fit TRBD1. Germline V lookup: CDR1 LNHDA, CDR2 SQIVND (reference sequence). There are 17 residues in the CDR3. V was pared by 3 bases and J by 7 bases, with 10 bases of the junction left unmatched. The chain's CDR3 is CASSIRDRGLLWQPQHF. Written as DNA, the CDR3 is TGTGCCAGTAGTATCCGGGACAGGGGGCTTCTATGGCAGCCCCAGCATTTT.